The clone carrying this TCR beta chain was detected ten times or more. Construction of the TCR beta libraries employed iRepertoire HTBI primers in conjunction with Arm-PCR of CDR3 regions. TCRdb independently ran MiXCR on the multiplex PCR reads; one entry per CDR3 protein. This sample carries a few hundred thousand distinct CDR3 sequences, around 11% of them seen once, and the ten largest clones take under 20%. In germline, CDR1 is DFQATT, CDR2 SNEGSKA (reference sequence). The CDR3 covers 12 residues. Trimming removed 5 bases from V and 5 bases from J, with 13 bases in between. The data originate from a study of regulatory T cells in long-lasting Graves disease. Indicated time point: newly diagnosed GD, antithyroid drugs for less than 3 months. From PBMCs, RNA was extracted and then used to make the TCR library. These data are also associated with another study on T cells in Graves' hyperthyroidism and ophthalmopathy. That publication notes: The study based diagnoses on clinical symptoms, serum thyroxine and TRAb, thyroid ultrasound and orbital computed tomography. HTBI primers were the set used in a first-round RT-PCR of the TCR CDR3. Ophthalmopathy, as predicted by the model, came a median approximately 5.9 months after the prediction.

This receptor was obtained from a young woman with Graves disease. The V call is TRBV20-1, the J call TRBJ2-7; D might be TRBD1 or TRBD2, each matching 6 bases. Sequences were derived from peripheral blood mononuclear cells (PBMCs), sampled at new diagnosis, from a patient treated with antithyroid drugs. The CDR3 DNA follows: TGCAGTGCTCCCATCGGGGGCCACGAGCAGTACTTC. Translated: CSAPIGGHEQYF.